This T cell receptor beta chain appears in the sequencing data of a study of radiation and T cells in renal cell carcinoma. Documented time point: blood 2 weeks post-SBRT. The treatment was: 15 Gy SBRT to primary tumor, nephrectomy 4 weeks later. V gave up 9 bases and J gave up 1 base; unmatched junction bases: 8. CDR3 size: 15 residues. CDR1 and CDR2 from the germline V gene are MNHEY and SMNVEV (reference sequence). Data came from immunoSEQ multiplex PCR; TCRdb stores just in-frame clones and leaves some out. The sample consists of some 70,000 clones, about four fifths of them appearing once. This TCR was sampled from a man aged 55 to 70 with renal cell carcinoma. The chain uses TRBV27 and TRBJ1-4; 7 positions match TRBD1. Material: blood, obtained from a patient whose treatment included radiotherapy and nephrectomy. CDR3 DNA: TGTGCCAGAAGGGACAGAGCTATAACTAATGAAAAACTGTTTTTT. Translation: CARRDRAITNEKLFF.